A single sample is the source of the 16 T cell receptor beta chains below, sequenced in a study of cytomegalovirus exposure and HLA in healthy donors. The PCR ran on 60 Vbeta and 13 Jbeta primers. Method: immunoSEQ multiplex PCR; TCRdb's copy keeps in-frame clones and lacks some. Of under 150,000 clones listed, around three quarters are singletons. Sequenced input: PBMCs. All receptors derive from a man aged 18 to 29 in good health and CMV-seronegative.

The chain links TRBV30 to TRBJ2-3; 11 bases are shared with TRBD2. CDR3 length: 15 amino acids. J lost 2 bases, V lost 3 bases, and 4 bases had no gene match. CDR1 is GTSNPN and CDR2 is SVGIG in the germline V gene (reference sequence). The CDR3 DNA sequence: TGTGCCTGGAGCCGACTAGCGGGGCTCACAGATACGCAGTATTTT. Translating gives CAWSRLAGLTDTQYF.

The chain joins TRBV19 to TRBJ1-6, with 9 nucleotides matching TRBD1. This CDR3 has 15 residues. V dropped 7 bases and J dropped 7; count of bases not matched to a gene: 8. Germline CDR1 is LNHDA and CDR2 is SQIVND (reference sequence). The CDR3 region has the DNA TGTGCCAGTAAAACAGGGGGCGCGGAAAATTCACCCCTCCACTTT. Amino acid sequence: CASKTGGAENSPLHF. The entire variable domain, with the rest obtained from reference TRBV19 and TRBJ1-6, is as follows: DGGITQSPKYLFRKEGQNVTLSCEQNLNHDAMYWYRQDPGQGLRLIYYSQIVNDFQKGDIAEGYSVSREKKESFPLTVTSAQKNPTAFYLCASKTGGAENSPLHFGNGTRLTVT.

The chain is built from TRBV10-3 and TRBJ2-2, with D unresolved. V was shortened by 6 bases and J by 0 bases, with 5 bases between the two germline ends. CDR3 length: 13 residues. Germline CDR1 reads ENHRY; CDR2 reads SYGVKD. CDR3 amino acids: CAISRSNTGELFF. DNA for the CDR3: TGTGCCATCAGCCGGTCGAACACCGGGGAGCTGTTTTTT.

This chain links TRBV2 with TRBJ1-3, with TRBD1 matching 8 bases. The trim removed 6 bases at V and 3 bases at J, leaving 10 bases unmatched. CDR3 length: 16 residues. Germline CDR1 is SNHLY and CDR2 is FYNNEI. CDR3 sequence: CASRALDRVIGNTIYF. In nucleotides, the CDR3 is TGTGCCAGCAGAGCGTTGGACAGGGTTATTGGAAACACCATATATTTT.

V usage is TRBV2 and J usage is TRBJ1-1, with a possible D match to TRBD1 (6 bases). V lost 6 bases to trimming and J lost 4 bases, with 15 bases between them. CDR1 is SNHLY, CDR2 FYNNEI, per germline. This CDR3 contains 14 residues. The CDR3 loop is CASSLRQVTTEAFF. The CDR3 DNA reads as TGTGCCAGCAGCCTCCGACAGGTTACCACTGAAGCTTTCTTT.

The chain has TRBV18 and TRBJ1-5; TRBD1 agrees at 8 bases. V gave up 4 bases and J gave up 4 bases; unmatched junction bases: 3. The length of the CDR3 is 14 residues. Germline CDR1 and CDR2: KGHSH and LQKENI. In nucleotides, the CDR3 is TGTGCCAGCTCACTGGACAGGGCAAATCAGCCCCAGCATTTT. Its translation: CASSLDRANQPQHF.

Here the CDR3 reads CASSFSIPGNTEAFF. The CDR3 DNA follows: TGCGCCAGCAGCTTTTCGATCCCGGGGAACACTGAAGCTTTCTTT. This chain joins TRBV5-1 and TRBJ1-1, with no clear D. The CDR3 loop spans 15 amino acids. Germline V gene sequence: CDR1 SGHRS, CDR2 YFSETQ. Trimming took off 2 bases at V and 1 base at J, with 12 bases between the two ends.

The gene calls are TRBV15 and TRBJ2-7; D might be TRBD2 (6 bases). V was shortened by 0 bases and J by 9 bases, with 15 bases between the two germline ends. This CDR3 contains 14 residues. The germline CDR1 and CDR2 sequences are LNHNV and YYDKDF (reference sequence). The CDR3 is CATSRDSRGKTQYF. CDR3 bases: TGTGCCACCAGCAGAGATTCCCGCGGGAAGACGCAGTACTTC.

CDR3 in amino acids: CASSLENRGHRNTIYF. The CDR3 region has the DNA TGTGCCAGCAGCTTAGAGAACAGGGGGCATCGAAACACCATATATTTT. The chain couples TRBV7-6 to TRBJ1-3; 9 nucleotides match TRBD1. The CDR3 has 16 residues. Germline lookup yields CDR1 SGHVS and CDR2 FNYEAQ. V lost 1 base to trimming and J lost 5 bases; unmatched junction nucleotides: 6.

This clone was seen a handful of times. The V and J genes are TRBV7-6 and TRBJ1-6; unclear D gene. Germline V CDR1 and CDR2: SGHVS, FNYEAQ. Trimming shortened V by 5 bases and J by 9 bases, and 20 bases separated the two germline ends. The CDR3 is 16 residues long. The DNA of the CDR3 is TGTGCCAGCAGCCCCCTTGGAGAACCAACCGGTTCACCCCTCCACTTT. It is translated as CASSPLGEPTGSPLHF. Drawing the rest from reference TRBV7-6 and TRBJ1-6, the complete variable domain is GAGVSQSPRYKVTKRGQDVALRCDPISGHVSLYWYRQALGQGPEFLTYFNYEAQQDKSGLPNDRFSAERPEGSISTLTIQRTEQRDSAMYRCASSPLGEPTGSPLHFGNGTRLTVT.

The chain recombines TRBV4-2 with TRBJ2-1; 12 bases match TRBD2. This CDR3 is built from 17 residues. V was clipped by 3 bases and J by 9 bases; unmatched bases: 12. CDR1 and CDR2 from the germline V gene are LGHNA and YNFKEQ. This CDR3 reads CASSQTGTSGPRGEQFF. As DNA, the CDR3 is TGTGCCAGCAGCCAGACCGGGACTAGCGGGCCTCGGGGTGAGCAGTTCTTC.

This chain connects TRBV30 to TRBJ2-3; no reliable D call. The CDR3 loop spans 15 amino acids. V dropped 0 bases and J dropped 0 bases, with 10 bases sitting between them. The germline V gene has CDR1 GTSNPN and CDR2 SVGIG (reference sequence). CDR3 nucleotide sequence: TGTGCCTGGAGTGTCCCGACACCTAGCACAGATACGCAGTATTTT. It yields the protein CAWSVPTPSTDTQYF.

The J gene is TRBJ2-1, the V gene TRBV2; no clear D. CDR3 length equals 13 residues. Germline V lookup: CDR1 SNHLY, CDR2 FYNNEI. The germline V and J ends were trimmed by 1 base and 2 bases, with 3 bases remaining between them. CDR3 sequence (DNA): TGTGCCAGCAGTGAAGGGCCCTACAATGAGCAGTTCTTC. It codes for CASSEGPYNEQFF.

V and J are TRBV6-6 and TRBJ1-1, with 7 positions matching TRBD1. V lost 9 bases and J lost 0; bases outside the gene matches: 13. The CDR3 totals 16 residues. CDR1 is MNHNY and CDR2 is SVGAGI in the germline V gene (reference sequence). The CDR3 bases are TGTGCCAGTAGTCCGGGACAGCGACTATTGAACACTGAAGCTTTCTTT. Translation gives CASSPGQRLLNTEAFF.

The V gene is TRBV4-3, the J gene TRBJ1-1; TRBD1 matches at 10 bases. V lost 8 bases, J lost 1 base, and 7 bases stayed unmatched. This CDR3 comprises 15 residues. Looked up from germline, CDR1 is LGHNA and CDR2 is YSLEER. CDR3 nucleotides: TGCGCCAGCCGACAGGGGGCCTCGGGGAACACTGAAGCTTTCTTT. Amino acid sequence: CASRQGASGNTEAFF.

The rearrangement links TRBV30 to TRBJ1-3, with TRBD1 identical over 7 bases. The trim removed 7 bases at V and 0 bases at J, leaving 6 bases unmatched. The length of the CDR3 is 14 residues. Germline loops: CDR1 GTSNPN, CDR2 SVGIG (reference sequence). CDR3 nucleotide sequence: TGTGCCTTACGGGACAGAAGCTCTGGAAACACCATATATTTT. This encodes CALRDRSSGNTIYF. Using reference TRBV30 and TRBJ1-3 for the parts outside the CDR3, the full variable domain is SQTIHQWPATLVQPVGSPLSLECTVEGTSNPNLYWYRQAAGRGLQLLFYSVGIGQISSEVPQNLSASRPQDRQFILSSKKLLLSDSGFYLCALRDRSSGNTIYFGEGSWLTVV.